The present TCR beta chain was sequenced within a study of Ad26.COV2.S vaccination and SARS-CoV-2 variants. The method was immunoSEQ multiplex PCR; TCRdb's version includes in-frame clones alone and lacks a portion of them. The data show fewer than 400,000 clones, approximately 87% seen once. CDR3 size: 17 residues. CDR1 and CDR2 (germline): LGHNA, YSLEER. Trimming removed 0 bases from V and 5 bases from J; junction bases left unmatched: 6. Treatment noted: about 20 received Ad26.COV2.S at low or high dose, single or two shots; roughly 5 received placebo; per-sample allocation not given. After the first vaccine or placebo injection, samples were drawn on day 63.

The rearrangement joins TRBV4-3 to TRBJ2-2, with 10 positions matching TRBD1. Source: peripheral blood, taken in a trial of Ad26.COV2.S vaccine versus placebo. The clonotype originates from a person aged 18-65 years who received the Ad26.COV2.S COVID-19 vaccine or a placebo. CDR3 sequence reads: CASSQEMGQGLTGELFF. CDR3 DNA: TGCGCCAGCAGCCAAGAGATGGGACAGGGGTTGACCGGGGAGCTGTTTTTT.